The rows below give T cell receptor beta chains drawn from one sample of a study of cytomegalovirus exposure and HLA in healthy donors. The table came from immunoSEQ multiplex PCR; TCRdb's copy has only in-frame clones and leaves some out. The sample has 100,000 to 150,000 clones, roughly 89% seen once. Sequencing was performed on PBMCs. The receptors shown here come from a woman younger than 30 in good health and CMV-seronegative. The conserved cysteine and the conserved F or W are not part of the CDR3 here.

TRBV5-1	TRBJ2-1	ASSLGQAFYNEQF
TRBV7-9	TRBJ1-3	ASSSTGSGNTIY
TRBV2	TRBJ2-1	ASREGLYNEQF
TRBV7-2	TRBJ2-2	ASTRGSTGELF
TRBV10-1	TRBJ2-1	ASSLAGGSEQF
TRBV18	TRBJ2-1	ASSPKLGQTNEQF
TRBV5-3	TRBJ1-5	ARSLDAGDQPQH
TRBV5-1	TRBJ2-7	ASSLLGPAYEQY
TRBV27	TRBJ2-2	ASTKIGLAGTGELF
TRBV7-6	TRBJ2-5	ASSLATQETQY
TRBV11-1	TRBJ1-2	ASSLQGNGYT
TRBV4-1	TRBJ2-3	ASSQTPIAGGTDTQY
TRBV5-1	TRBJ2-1	ASSSGLAGSYNEQF
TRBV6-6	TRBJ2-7	ASSHSGSSYEQY
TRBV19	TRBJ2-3	ASGGDRREYRGDTQY
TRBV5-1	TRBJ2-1	ASSLVYRVNEQF
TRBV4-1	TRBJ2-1	ASSRGTSGRNEQF
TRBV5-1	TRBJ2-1	ASSPLSGRGYNEQF
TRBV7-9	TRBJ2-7	ASSIGGLAGSYEQY
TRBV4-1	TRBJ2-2	ASSPQAREVETGELF
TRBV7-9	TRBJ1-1	ASRNWDSEAF
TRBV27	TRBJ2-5	ASSRRLAGGPGETQY